This TCR beta chain was sequenced during a study of cytomegalovirus exposure and HLA in healthy donors. Primers included in the PCR were 60 Vbeta and 13 Jbeta primers. The table came from immunoSEQ multiplex PCR; TCRdb's copy has only in-frame clones and leaves some out. The sample gives 130,000 or so clones, about 82% of which show up once; approximately 1.8% is in the top ten. To note about this clone: No antigen is known for it.

The CDR3 consists of 13 residues. Germline V gene lookup returns CDR1 SGHKS and CDR2 YYEKEE (reference sequence). V lost 2 bases and J lost 5, with 10 bases in between. Study conclusions and caveats: CMV antigen specificity was confirmed in vitro for a few CMV-associated chains.

This sequence joins TRBV5-5 and TRBJ1-1, with a weak D call TRBD1 (5 bases). Sequenced: PBMCs. This TCR derives from a female donor in good health and CMV-seropositive. CDR3 sequence (DNA): TGTGCCAGCAGCTTCGGGGGGGAAACTGAAGCTTTCTTT. Translating it yields CASSFGGETEAFF.